Shown below are 11 T cell receptor beta chains from a single sample sequenced in a study of response to subunit inactivated influenza vaccine. One entry per CDR3 protein, called by TCRdb with MiXCR from the RT-PCR reads. The sample lists just over 300,000 distinct CDR3 sequences, 20% to 25% occurring once. Sequenced material: PBMCs from blood, taken around 22 months after vaccination. The receptors were gathered from a man aged 45 to 75 who received an inactivated influenza vaccine.

V is TRBV11-3 and J is TRBJ2-7, with D maybe TRBD1 (6 bases). The CDR3 is made up of 13 amino acids. The V gene lost 5 bases and the J gene lost 5 bases, with 13 bases spanning the gap. Germline CDR1 SGHNT, CDR2 YENEEA. DNA for the CDR3: TGTGCCAGCAGCGAAAACAGGGTAAACGAGCAGTACTTC. It specifies CASSENRVNEQYF.

Remarks on this clonotype: At one boundary the junction diverges from the germline segment, which might be a read error. The V call is TRBV5-5, the J call TRBJ2-1, with D maybe TRBD2 (6 bases). From germline, CDR1 is SGHKS and CDR2 YYEKEE (reference sequence). The CDR3 loop spans 15 amino acids. The CDR3 loop reads CVSSLNPSAYNEQFF. The CDR3 DNA follows: TGTGTCAGCAGCTTAAACCCTAGCGCCTACAATGAGCAGTTCTTC.

This chain links TRBV15 with TRBJ1-4; D gene ambiguous. V shed 0 bases and J shed 7 bases, with 18 bases lying between them. Looked up from germline, CDR1 is LNHNV and CDR2 is YYDKDF (reference sequence). The CDR3 has 17 amino acids. CDR3 region: CATSREAEREWGEKLFF. CDR3 DNA: TGTGCCACCAGCAGAGAGGCGGAGAGGGAGTGGGGTGAAAAACTGTTTTTT.

This clonotype was counted between two and nine times. The chain couples TRBV11-2 to TRBJ1-1; TRBD1 matches 12 bases. The trim removed 5 bases at V and 10 bases at J, leaving 11 bases unmatched. The germline V gene has CDR1 SGHAT and CDR2 FQNNGV. This CDR3 spans 15 amino acids. For the CDR3, the DNA is TGTGCCAGCAGCACCTGGCGGGACAGGGGGCTTGGAGCTTTCTTT. It is translated as CASSTWRDRGLGAFF.

This clonotype was found many times. One end of the junction does not line up with germline, which may come from a read error. The chain recombines TRBV20-1 with TRBJ2-5; weak D call: TRBD1 (6 bases). The germline gives CDR1 DFQATT, CDR2 SNEGSKA (reference sequence). The CDR3 has 14 amino acids. As DNA, the CDR3 is TGCAGTGCTAGTAGTCAGGGGAATCAAGGGACCCAGTACTTC. Its translation is CSASSQGNQGTQYF.

This clonotype was seen a handful of times. This rearrangement joins TRBV20-1 to TRBJ1-5, with D unresolved. Trimming took 3 bases from V and 1 from J, leaving 10 bases between them. Germline V gene lookup returns CDR1 DFQATT and CDR2 SNEGSKA (reference sequence). The length of the CDR3 is 14 residues. The CDR3 region has the DNA TGCAGTGCTAGTAGGATCGGGAGCAATCAGCCCCAGCATTTT. It codes for CSASRIGSNQPQHF.

This clonotype occurred many times. The chain is built from TRBV20-1 and TRBJ1-6; TRBD1 is a possible D gene (6 bases). This CDR3 has 13 amino acids. Trimming left V 6 bases short and J 6 bases short, with 12 bases between. The germline CDR1 and CDR2 sequences are DFQATT and SNEGSKA (reference sequence). Written as DNA, the CDR3 is TGCAGTGCAGTCCGGGACACTAATTCACCCCTCCACTTT. It is translated as CSAVRDTNSPLHF.

The chain uses TRBV6-5 and TRBJ2-7; perhaps D is TRBD1 or TRBD2 (5 bases each). V was pared by 4 bases and J by 0 bases, with 16 bases between. The germline V gene encodes CDR1 MNHEY and CDR2 SVGAGI. The CDR3 has 16 amino acids. CDR3 sequence: CASSFPPGPSSYEQYF. CDR3 nucleotides: TGTGCCAGCAGTTTCCCCCCGGGACCTAGCTCCTACGAGCAGTACTTC.

This chain links TRBV4-3 with TRBJ2-2, with unresolved D. V lost 6 bases to trimming and J lost 5 bases, with 16 bases between them. Germline values: CDR1 LGHNA, CDR2 YSLEER. The CDR3 contains 15 residues. CDR3 DNA: TGCGCCAGCAGGCGGCTGGCTATACCAACCGGGGAGCTGTTTTTT. Encoded protein: CASRRLAIPTGELFF.

Only a few counts were recorded for this clonotype. The rearrangement joins TRBV24-1 to TRBJ1-2, with 7 nucleotides matching TRBD1. Germline trimming cut 3 bases from V and 4 bases from J; bases unmatched to any gene: 13. Germline CDR1 reads KGHDR; CDR2 reads SFDVKD. This CDR3 is 17 amino acids long. Here the CDR3 reads CATSDRDGVTGRYGYTF. The CDR3 DNA reads TGTGCCACCAGTGATCGGGATGGGGTGACAGGGCGCTATGGCTACACCTTC.

This clonotype has a handful of counts. The chain is built from TRBV12-3 or TRBV12-4 and TRBJ2-5; D is perhaps TRBD1 (6 bases). The CDR3 totals 12 residues. The V end was cut by 4 bases, the J end by 4 bases, with 7 bases between. In DNA form, the CDR3 reads TGTGCCAGCAGTTGGACAGTAGAGACCCAGTACTTC. This translates into CASSWTVETQYF.